The rows below give T cell receptor beta chains drawn from one sample of a study of regulatory T cells in long-lasting Graves disease. TCRdb reanalysed the multiplex PCR reads using MiXCR and keeps one entry per CDR3 protein. The table records around 240,000 distinct CDR3 sequences, around a sixth of them present only once. These data were likewise used in another study, on T cells in Graves' hyperthyroidism and ophthalmopathy.

The sample here was peripheral blood mononuclear cells (PBMCs), taken at new diagnosis, from a patient treated with antithyroid drugs. These receptors originate from a woman in her thirties with Graves disease. Each CDR3 is given without its conserved first and last residue.

J: TRBJ2-7; V: TRBV6-5; CDR3: ASSFSRGQGNEQY
J: TRBJ1-1; V: TRBV3-1; CDR3: ASSQDWQYSTEAF
J: TRBJ2-7; V: TRBV6-1; CDR3: ASSPSGTAYEQY
J: TRBJ1-1; V: TRBV6-1; CDR3: ASRLNRGTEAF
J: TRBJ2-7; V: TRBV5-1; CDR3: ASSRPGQASYEQY
J: TRBJ1-1; V: TRBV5-1; CDR3: ASSPEGGAGTEAF
J: TRBJ1-2; V: TRBV11-2; CDR3: ASSGGPGSNYGYT
J: TRBJ1-2; V: TRBV7-2; CDR3: ASSPTDGNGIYGYT
J: TRBJ1-6; V: TRBV27; CDR3: ASTQSTAGNSPLH
J: TRBJ2-1; V: TRBV20-1; CDR3: SARGGGGAREQF
J: TRBJ1-6; V: TRBV19; CDR3: ASSGVTSGNSPLH
J: TRBJ2-3; V: TRBV7-9; CDR3: ASSSSGTRTDTQY
J: TRBJ2-1; V: TRBV24-1; CDR3: ATSDYGNEQF
J: TRBJ2-1; V: TRBV7-2; CDR3: ASSPFNYNEQF
J: TRBJ2-1; V: TRBV20-1; CDR3: SARDPAASYNEQF
J: TRBJ1-2; V: TRBV6-5; CDR3: ASSYQDRGVSYT
J: TRBJ1-4; V: TRBV7-8; CDR3: ASSATGGVEKLF
J: TRBJ2-1; V: TRBV2; CDR3: ASNGVGYNEQF
J: TRBJ2-7; V: TRBV13; CDR3: ASSTGWPRAGEAHEQY
J: TRBJ2-3; V: TRBV28; CDR3: ASSVRALPLPPDTQY
J: TRBJ2-1; V: TRBV6-2/TRBV6-3; CDR3: ASRLQGVEQF
J: TRBJ2-3; V: TRBV11-2; CDR3: ASSLVAGGRSDTQY
J: TRBJ2-7; V: TRBV7-9; CDR3: ASSLALVGGEQY
J: TRBJ1-2; V: TRBV7-2; CDR3: ASSRSRRTNYGYT
J: TRBJ1-5; V: TRBV19; CDR3: ASSTGNQPQH
J: TRBJ2-2; V: TRBV7-7; CDR3: ASSLTWTDTGELF
J: TRBJ2-1; V: TRBV5-1; CDR3: ASSLQAGGHNEQF
J: TRBJ1-1; V: TRBV5-6; CDR3: ASSLDPRGNTEAF
J: TRBJ1-5; V: TRBV7-9; CDR3: ASSLRGDQPQH
J: TRBJ2-7; V: TRBV20-1; CDR3: SASGAYEQY
J: TRBJ2-3; V: TRBV6-1; CDR3: ASTTGIADTQY
J: TRBJ1-1; V: TRBV5-6; CDR3: ASSRGLQNTEAF
J: TRBJ2-1; V: TRBV27; CDR3: ASSRAGTGGLNEQF
J: TRBJ2-2; V: TRBV18; CDR3: ASSPTQGNGGELF
J: TRBJ2-3; V: TRBV3-1; CDR3: ASSHAPLAGRTDTQY
J: TRBJ2-5; V: TRBV5-6; CDR3: ASSLAMGTAQETQY
J: TRBJ1-1; V: TRBV29-1; CDR3: SVARTGIYTEAF
J: TRBJ1-1; V: TRBV11-2; CDR3: ASSLVDYPPGNTEAF
J: TRBJ1-1; V: TRBV5-1; CDR3: ASSSFTGGNTEAF
J: TRBJ2-5; V: TRBV6-1; CDR3: ATGTSGDQETQY
J: TRBJ2-7; V: TRBV5-4; CDR3: ASSPCEQY
J: TRBJ2-7; V: TRBV13; CDR3: ASSLWVRDSIGYEQY
J: TRBJ1-1; V: TRBV12-3/TRBV12-4; CDR3: ASSLVAEAF
J: TRBJ1-2; V: TRBV27; CDR3: ASRRGRGVDYGYT
J: TRBJ1-5; V: TRBV4-1; CDR3: ASSGEYSHQPQH
J: TRBJ2-7; V: TRBV6-2/TRBV6-3; CDR3: ASTVFLIATYEQY
J: TRBJ2-1; V: TRBV6-1; CDR3: ASRPLAGDGNEQF
J: TRBJ1-2; V: TRBV6-1; CDR3: ASRVVSGYT
J: TRBJ1-2; V: TRBV7-2; CDR3: ASNQQGGRYGYT
J: TRBJ1-2; V: TRBV18; CDR3: ASSPDRGIENYGYT
J: TRBJ1-1; V: TRBV18; CDR3: ASLDQGTNTEAF
J: TRBJ1-2; V: TRBV10-2; CDR3: ASSEPGSPRQYGYT
J: TRBJ1-1; V: TRBV6-1; CDR3: ASSPRAEAF
J: TRBJ1-2; V: TRBV25-1; CDR3: ASSDYGGGGGYT